This passage covers 10 T cell receptor beta chains from one sample sequenced in a study of glioma-infiltrating T cells. TCR alpha and beta CDR3 regions were amplified from RNA using iRepertoire nested multiplex PCR. TCRdb itself ran the multiplex PCR reads through MiXCR, one entry per CDR3 protein. The sample holds a few hundred thousand distinct CDR3 sequences; around 45% are singletons and the top ten take 12%. Input material: glioma tissue, nonneoplastic brain tissue, or PBMCs (not recorded which). These receptors all stem from a human donor with low-grade glioma or glioblastoma, undergoing nonglioma brain surgery, or in good health (not recorded which).

This clonotype was seen ten or more times. V gene TRBV6-1 combines with J gene TRBJ1-5, with D possibly TRBD1 on 5 matching bases. The germline V gene encodes CDR1 MNHNS and CDR2 SASEGT. The CDR3 spans 16 residues. V was trimmed by 10 bases and J by 5 bases, leaving 24 bases between them. The CDR3 DNA sequence: TGTGCCACAGGTGGGCTGTTCCAGGGATCGTATCAGCCCCAGCATTTT. Translation gives CATGGLFQGSYQPQHF.

V is TRBV5-5 and J is TRBJ2-1; TRBD2 is a possible D gene (6 bases). V lost 5 bases, J lost 4 bases, and 10 bases lay in between. Germline V gene sequence: CDR1 SGHKS, CDR2 YYEKEE (reference sequence). This CDR3 region has 13 residues. CDR3 protein: CASRGDFYNEQFF. CDR3 DNA sequence: TGTGCCAGCAGGGGGGACTTTTACAATGAGCAGTTCTTC. Full variable domain (remainder filled in from reference TRBV5-5 and TRBJ2-1): DAGVTQSPTHLIKTRGQQVTLRCSPISGHKSVSWYQQVLGQGPQFIFQYYEKEERGRGNFPDRFSARQFPNYSSELNVNALLLGDSALYLCASRGDFYNEQFFGPGTRLTVL.

The rearrangement links TRBV27 to TRBJ2-2; D might be TRBD1 (7 bases). Germline CDR1 and CDR2: MNHEY and SMNVEV (reference sequence). Trimming took off 3 bases at V and 7 bases at J, with 15 bases between the two ends. This CDR3 contains 15 residues. The CDR3 region is CASSFNGGGGGELFF. CDR3 in DNA: TGTGCCAGCAGTTTCAACGGAGGGGGCGGCGGGGAGCTGTTTTTT.

Turning to this clonotype: A much larger clone lies one base from this, so it may be a read error. The chain combines TRBV28 with TRBJ2-3; unclear D gene. CDR3 size: 13 residues. Germline-derived CDR1 and CDR2 are MDHEN and SYDVKM. CDR3 region: CASGRYSTDTQNF. The CDR3 coding sequence is TGTGCCAGCGGGCGTTACAGCACAGATACGCAGAATTTT.

In regard to this clonotype: A clone one base away is much larger, so this may be a read error. The conserved final phenylalanine or tryptophan is absent from the CDR3, which likely points to a read error. This chain joins TRBV15 and TRBJ1-1; a weak D match, TRBD1 (6 bases). The CDR3 is 17 amino acids. Trimming shortened V by 0 bases and J by 2 bases, and 16 bases separated the two germline ends. The V gene's germline CDR1 is LNHNV and CDR2 YYDKDF (reference sequence). In DNA form, the CDR3 reads TGTGCCACCAGCAGAGATGCGGGACACATAGCAAACACTGAAGCTTTCTTA. Protein sequence: CATSRDAGHIANTEAFL.

On this clonotype itself: At one end, the junction sequence differs from germline, possibly due to a read error. The chain uses TRBV5-1 and TRBJ2-7; D is perhaps TRBD1 (6 bases). Germline V gene data show CDR1 as SGHRS and CDR2 as YFSETQ. This CDR3 has 14 residues. The CDR3: CASSSRGQSYKQYF. As DNA, the CDR3 is TGCGCCAGCAGCTCGAGAGGACAGTCCTACAAGCAGTACTTC.

The chain links TRBV7-2 to TRBJ1-3, with D uncertain. V was pared by 5 bases and J by 1 base, with 9 bases between. In germline, CDR1 is SGHTA, CDR2 FQGNSA. The CDR3 loop spans 14 amino acids. CDR3 protein: CASSQHESGNTIYF. The DNA for the CDR3 is TGTGCCAGCAGCCAACATGAATCTGGAAACACCATATATTTT.

Comment on this clonotype: This clone may be a read error of a much larger clone one base away. The CDR3: CASSFSEAQETQYF. In DNA form, the CDR3 reads TGTGCCAGCAGCTTCAGTGAGGCCCAAGAGACCCAGTACTTC. The chain links TRBV7-8 to TRBJ2-5; no clear D. The length of the CDR3 is 14 residues. Trimming cost V 3 bases and J 1 base, with 9 bases left between them. Germline CDR1 is SGHVS and CDR2 is FQNEAQ.

The V gene is TRBV27, the J gene TRBJ2-5, with D unresolved. The CDR3 spans 15 residues. Trimming cost V 8 bases and J 2 bases, with 18 bases left between them. From germline, CDR1 is MNHEY and CDR2 SMNVEV (reference sequence). CDR3: CASGMTGRRQETQYF. CDR3 in DNA: TGTGCCAGCGGGATGACGGGCAGACGGCAAGAGACCCAGTACTTC.

There are a few counts of this clonotype. This chain uses TRBV15 with TRBJ1-2; D is uncertain. The CDR3 runs 14 residues. Deletions cut 2 bases from V and 8 bases from J, with 15 bases between. Germline CDR1 LNHNV, CDR2 YYDKDF (reference sequence). In DNA form, the CDR3 reads TGTGCCACCAGCAGACGTGGCACCCAGGAAGGCTACACCTTC. Translating it yields CATSRRGTQEGYTF.